These T cell receptor beta chains were read from a single sample in a study of PD-L1 blockade in urothelial cancer. TCRdb's copy holds only in-frame clones and misses some; the assay was immunoSEQ multiplex PCR. Among some 52,000 clones listed, under 90% were seen once. Here the sequenced sample was PBMCs, taken around atezolizumab (anti-PD-L1) treatment. The source of these receptors is a man in his forties with urothelial cancer. Each CDR3 is given with its conserved first and last residue. The order of the fields is D gene, J gene, clone size, V gene, CDR3 protein, CDR3 DNA. A D gene is named only where the DNA matches it firmly. The size field is filled for only some rows; it gives once, few, many or a size class.

d_call: .; j_call: TRBJ1-3; clone_size: .; v_call: TRBV7-6; cdr3_aa: CASSLDPSSGNTIYF; cdr3_nt: TGTGCCAGCAGCTTAGACCCTAGCTCTGGAAACACCATATATTTT
d_call: TRBD2; j_call: TRBJ2-7; clone_size: .; v_call: TRBV9; cdr3_aa: CASSVEAGAVEQYF; cdr3_nt: TGTGCCAGCAGCGTCGAAGCGGGAGCGGTCGAGCAGTACTTC
d_call: .; j_call: TRBJ2-7; clone_size: .; v_call: TRBV6-6; cdr3_aa: CASSWTVYEQYF; cdr3_nt: TGTGCCAGCAGTTGGACAGTATACGAGCAGTACTTC
d_call: .; j_call: TRBJ2-1; clone_size: .; v_call: TRBV19; cdr3_aa: CASRGQISGYNEQFF; cdr3_nt: TGTGCCAGCAGGGGCCAGATCTCCGGGTACAATGAGCAGTTCTTC
d_call: TRBD1; j_call: TRBJ1-5; clone_size: .; v_call: TRBV11-3; cdr3_aa: CASSLVSPGTGRNQPQHF; cdr3_nt: TGTGCCAGCAGCTTAGTCTCACCTGGGACAGGGAGGAATCAGCCCCAGCATTTT
d_call: .; j_call: TRBJ1-4; clone_size: .; v_call: TRBV7-2; cdr3_aa: CASSQGTVSREKLFF; cdr3_nt: TGTGCCAGCAGCCAGGGGACGGTGTCGCGGGAAAAACTGTTTTTT
d_call: .; j_call: TRBJ2-3; clone_size: .; v_call: TRBV2; cdr3_aa: CASSERSVPQYF; cdr3_nt: TGTGCCAGCAGTGAGAGGTCAGTCCCGCAGTATTTT
d_call: TRBD2; j_call: TRBJ2-7; clone_size: .; v_call: TRBV18; cdr3_aa: CASSPGTSDEQYF; cdr3_nt: TGTGCCAGCTCACCTGGGACTAGCGACGAGCAGTACTTC
d_call: TRBD1; j_call: TRBJ1-2; clone_size: .; v_call: TRBV27; cdr3_aa: CASSFRTGNPYGYTF; cdr3_nt: TGTGCCAGCAGTTTCAGGACAGGGAATCCCTATGGCTACACCTTC
d_call: TRBD1; j_call: TRBJ1-4; clone_size: .; v_call: TRBV7-9; cdr3_aa: CASSLNRDRPYEKLFF; cdr3_nt: TGTGCCAGCAGCTTAAATCGGGACAGACCTTATGAAAAACTGTTTTTT
d_call: TRBD1; j_call: TRBJ2-2; clone_size: .; v_call: TRBV19; cdr3_aa: CASRDRVSNTGELFF; cdr3_nt: TGTGCCAGCCGGGACAGGGTTTCGAACACCGGGGAGCTGTTTTTT
d_call: .; j_call: TRBJ2-2; clone_size: .; v_call: TRBV7-3; cdr3_aa: CASSLGSENTGELFF; cdr3_nt: TGTGCCAGCAGCTTGGGTAGCGAAAACACCGGGGAGCTGTTTTTT
d_call: .; j_call: TRBJ1-2; clone_size: .; v_call: TRBV6-5; cdr3_aa: CASYGGFGYTF; cdr3_nt: TGTGCCAGCTATGGGGGGTTTGGCTACACCTTC
d_call: .; j_call: TRBJ1-5; clone_size: .; v_call: TRBV28; cdr3_aa: CASRVVGRANQPQHF; cdr3_nt: TGTGCCAGCAGAGTCGTAGGCAGAGCGAATCAGCCCCAGCATTTT
d_call: TRBD1; j_call: TRBJ1-2; clone_size: few; v_call: TRBV30; cdr3_aa: CAWGRDRALNNYGYTF; cdr3_nt: TGTGCCTGGGGAAGAGACAGGGCCCTTAATAACTATGGCTACACCTTC
d_call: TRBD1; j_call: TRBJ1-5; clone_size: .; v_call: TRBV4-1; cdr3_aa: CASSSDRDRWPQHF; cdr3_nt: TGCGCCAGCAGCTCCGACAGGGATCGGTGGCCCCAGCATTTT
d_call: TRBD1; j_call: TRBJ1-5; clone_size: .; v_call: TRBV7-6; cdr3_aa: CASSSRQGIAQPQHF; cdr3_nt: TGTGCCAGCAGCTCCCGACAGGGGATCGCACAGCCCCAGCATTTT
d_call: TRBD1; j_call: TRBJ2-1; clone_size: .; v_call: TRBV28; cdr3_aa: CASSSYRGIGYNEQFF; cdr3_nt: TGTGCCAGCAGTTCCTACAGGGGCATTGGTTACAATGAGCAGTTCTTC
d_call: TRBD1; j_call: TRBJ1-2; clone_size: .; v_call: TRBV15; cdr3_aa: CATSRDKGQLIYGYTF; cdr3_nt: TGTGCCACCAGCAGAGATAAGGGACAGCTTATCTATGGCTACACCTTC
d_call: TRBD1; j_call: TRBJ1-4; clone_size: .; v_call: TRBV6-1; cdr3_aa: CASSDTEGTANEKLFF; cdr3_nt: TGTGCCAGCAGTGATACAGAAGGGACAGCTAATGAAAAACTGTTTTTT
d_call: TRBD2; j_call: TRBJ2-3; clone_size: few; v_call: TRBV10-3; cdr3_aa: CAISNNSGRGTDTQYF; cdr3_nt: TGTGCCATCAGTAATAACAGCGGGAGAGGGACAGATACGCAGTATTTT
d_call: TRBD1; j_call: TRBJ2-3; clone_size: .; v_call: TRBV30; cdr3_aa: CAWSVRQGTDTQYF; cdr3_nt: TGTGCCTGGAGTGTAAGACAGGGGACAGATACGCAGTATTTT
d_call: .; j_call: TRBJ1-1; clone_size: .; v_call: TRBV6-6; cdr3_aa: CASSSTVSGDSFF; cdr3_nt: TGTGCCAGCAGCTCCACCGTCTCGGGGGATTCTTTCTTT
d_call: .; j_call: TRBJ2-7; clone_size: .; v_call: TRBV5-1; cdr3_aa: CASSLQPDPRYEQYF; cdr3_nt: TGCGCCAGCAGCTTGCAGCCAGATCCTAGATACGAGCAGTACTTC
d_call: .; j_call: TRBJ2-3; clone_size: .; v_call: TRBV11-2; cdr3_aa: CASSLGEADTQYF; cdr3_nt: TGTGCCAGCAGCTTAGGGGAGGCAGATACGCAGTATTTT
d_call: .; j_call: TRBJ1-5; clone_size: .; v_call: TRBV7-9; cdr3_aa: CASSRRGPQHF; cdr3_nt: TGTGCCAGCAGCCGCAGAGGGCCCCAGCATTTT
d_call: TRBD2; j_call: TRBJ2-7; clone_size: .; v_call: TRBV5-4; cdr3_aa: CASSFLGSGRGAYEQYF; cdr3_nt: TGTGCCAGCAGCTTTCTCGGTAGCGGGAGAGGGGCCTACGAGCAGTACTTC
d_call: .; j_call: TRBJ1-1; clone_size: .; v_call: TRBV28; cdr3_aa: CASTENGLSMTEAFF; cdr3_nt: TGTGCCAGCACCGAAAACGGTTTATCCATGACTGAAGCTTTCTTT
d_call: TRBD2; j_call: TRBJ2-7; clone_size: .; v_call: TRBV10-2; cdr3_aa: CASSELAGGPGEQYF; cdr3_nt: TGCGCCAGCAGTGAATTAGCGGGAGGGCCGGGCGAGCAGTACTTC
d_call: .; j_call: TRBJ2-7; clone_size: once; v_call: TRBV14; cdr3_aa: CASSHGATYEQYF; cdr3_nt: TGTGCCAGCAGCCATGGAGCGACCTACGAGCAGTACTTC
d_call: .; j_call: TRBJ2-4; clone_size: .; v_call: TRBV7-2; cdr3_aa: CASSLSGNIQYF; cdr3_nt: TGTGCCAGCAGCCTTTCCGGAAACATTCAGTACTTC
d_call: TRBD1; j_call: TRBJ2-2; clone_size: few; v_call: TRBV15; cdr3_aa: CATSRDFRTGGELFF; cdr3_nt: TGTGCCACCAGCAGAGATTTCAGGACAGGCGGGGAGCTGTTTTTT
d_call: .; j_call: TRBJ1-5; clone_size: .; v_call: TRBV7-9; cdr3_aa: CASSLSRQDQPQHF; cdr3_nt: TGTGCCAGCAGCTTGAGCAGACAGGATCAGCCCCAGCATTTT
d_call: .; j_call: TRBJ2-7; clone_size: .; v_call: TRBV21-1; cdr3_aa: CASSRGRTGGAYEQYF; cdr3_nt: TGTGCCAGCAGCAGGGGGAGGACAGGGGGCGCCTACGAGCAGTACTTC
d_call: TRBD2; j_call: TRBJ2-7; clone_size: .; v_call: TRBV9; cdr3_aa: CASSTGTSGRHEQYF; cdr3_nt: TGTGCCAGCAGCACCGGGACTAGCGGGAGGCACGAGCAGTACTTC
d_call: .; j_call: TRBJ2-7; clone_size: .; v_call: TRBV5-4; cdr3_aa: CASSVGISGYEQYF; cdr3_nt: TGTGCCAGCAGCGTGGGAATAAGCGGGTACGAGCAGTACTTC
d_call: TRBD2; j_call: TRBJ2-1; clone_size: .; v_call: TRBV5-4; cdr3_aa: CASSRREGGNEQFF; cdr3_nt: TGTGCCAGCAGCCGCCGGGAGGGGGGCAATGAGCAGTTCTTC
d_call: TRBD2; j_call: TRBJ2-3; clone_size: .; v_call: TRBV11-3; cdr3_aa: CASSYRLAGANTDTQYF; cdr3_nt: TGTGCCAGCAGCTACCGACTAGCGGGAGCGAACACAGATACGCAGTATTTT
d_call: .; j_call: TRBJ1-1; clone_size: .; v_call: TRBV7-8; cdr3_aa: CASSLGQRGAPAFF; cdr3_nt: TGTGCCAGCAGCTTAGGACAGAGAGGTGCCCCAGCTTTCTTT
d_call: TRBD1; j_call: TRBJ1-1; clone_size: .; v_call: TRBV5-6; cdr3_aa: CASSSGQRMNTEAFF; cdr3_nt: TGTGCCAGCAGCTCGGGACAGCGAATGAACACTGAAGCTTTCTTT
d_call: .; j_call: TRBJ1-1; clone_size: .; v_call: TRBV7-9; cdr3_aa: CASSGRQENTEAFF; cdr3_nt: TGTGCCAGCAGCGGCCGACAGGAGAACACTGAAGCTTTCTTT
d_call: TRBD1; j_call: TRBJ2-6; clone_size: .; v_call: TRBV27; cdr3_aa: CASRPTGAGANVLTF; cdr3_nt: TGTGCCAGCAGGCCCACAGGGGCTGGGGCCAACGTCCTGACTTTC
d_call: .; j_call: TRBJ1-1; clone_size: few; v_call: TRBV28; cdr3_aa: CASRGEAGIGEAFF; cdr3_nt: TGTGCCAGCAGGGGTGAGGCAGGGATCGGTGAAGCTTTCTTT
d_call: TRBD2; j_call: TRBJ2-1; clone_size: .; v_call: TRBV30; cdr3_aa: CAVGLAGYNEQFF; cdr3_nt: TGTGCCGTGGGACTAGCGGGTTACAATGAGCAGTTCTTC
d_call: .; j_call: TRBJ2-7; clone_size: .; v_call: TRBV5-6; cdr3_aa: CASSYFMELGAYEQYF; cdr3_nt: TGTGCCAGCAGCTACTTCATGGAGTTGGGAGCCTACGAGCAGTACTTC
d_call: .; j_call: TRBJ2-7; clone_size: .; v_call: TRBV30; cdr3_aa: CAWSRGGCAYF; cdr3_nt: TGTGCCTGGAGTCGCGGGGGCTGTGCGTACTTC
d_call: .; j_call: TRBJ1-2; clone_size: .; v_call: TRBV19; cdr3_aa: CASSPEAGQNYGYTF; cdr3_nt: TGTGCCAGTAGTCCCGAAGCCGGACAGAACTATGGCTACACCTTC
d_call: TRBD1; j_call: TRBJ2-5; clone_size: .; v_call: TRBV5-6; cdr3_aa: CASSRQGVETQYF; cdr3_nt: TGTGCCAGCTCAAGACAGGGGGTAGAGACCCAGTACTTC
d_call: TRBD1; j_call: TRBJ2-7; clone_size: .; v_call: TRBV29-1; cdr3_aa: CSVRQGAGEQYF; cdr3_nt: TGCAGCGTTAGACAGGGGGCCGGGGAGCAGTACTTC
d_call: .; j_call: TRBJ2-2; clone_size: .; v_call: TRBV28; cdr3_aa: CASSYIGEANTGELFF; cdr3_nt: TGTGCCAGCAGTTACATCGGAGAGGCGAACACCGGGGAGCTGTTTTTT